This passage covers 27 T cell receptor beta chains from one sample sequenced in a study of regulatory T cells in long-lasting Graves disease listed by TCRdb under 2021. The label giving this sample's time point can be read as: newly diagnosed GD, antithyroid drugs for less than 3 months. RNA was extracted from PBMCs in TRIzol for both TCR sequencing and RNA sequencing. Libraries were constructed by multiplex PCR. Sequencing instrument: Illumina HiSeq 4000. To build TCR beta libraries, CDR3 regions were amplified by Arm-PCR using iRepertoire HTBI primers. TCRdb handled the public reads itself, with Q25 trimming in fastp and clone calling in MiXCR, and kept productive beta chains. Each entry merges the rows of one CDR3 protein and shows their most common DNA and genes. Within this sample are about 380,000 distinct CDR3 sequences, with around a sixth of them counted one time only. The ten most abundant clones make up approximately 21% of the sample.

The sequencing used peripheral blood mononuclear cells (PBMCs), collected at new diagnosis, from a patient treated with antithyroid drugs. The receptors originated from a female donor with Graves disease.

This rearrangement joins TRBV6-5 to TRBJ1-4; TRBD1 aligns across 12 bases. CDR3 length equals 19 residues. V gave up 2 bases and J gave up 4 bases; unmatched junction bases: 11. Per germline, CDR1 MNHEY and CDR2 SVGAGI. This CDR3 reads CASSYGAGTGGSSNEKLFF. The CDR3 nucleotides are TGTGCCAGCAGTTACGGGGCCGGGACAGGGGGCTCTAGTAATGAAAAACTGTTTTTT.

This clonotype came up many times. The chain uses TRBV6-1 and TRBJ2-7, with D perhaps TRBD1 or TRBD2 (5 bases each). Trimming took off 7 bases at V and 3 bases at J, with 13 bases between the two ends. Germline V gene sequence: CDR1 MNHNS, CDR2 SASEGT. There are 13 residues in the CDR3. CDR3 DNA: TGTGCCAGCAAGGCAGGGAGCTACTACGAGCAGTACTTC. This sequence encodes CASKAGSYYEQYF.

The gene calls are TRBV29-1 and TRBJ2-5, with TRBD2 identical over 15 bases. Trimming at V came to 0 bases and at J to 5 bases, leaving 13 bases not matched to a gene. The V gene's germline CDR1 is SQVTM and CDR2 ANQGSEA. CDR3 length: 19 residues. The chain's CDR3 is CSVEDLGLAGGPSRETQYF. DNA of the CDR3: TGCAGCGTTGAAGATCTGGGACTAGCGGGAGGCCCCAGTAGGGAGACCCAGTACTTC.

The chain uses TRBV7-8 and TRBJ1-5; TRBD1 matches 9 bases. Germline loops: CDR1 SGHVS, CDR2 FQNEAQ. The CDR3 extends over 15 amino acids. The V segment lost 3 bases and the J segment 4 bases; nucleotides outside the gene matches: 4. In DNA, the CDR3 is TGTGCCAGCAGCTTTCCGGGACAGGGAAATCAGCCCCAGCATTTT. Its translation is CASSFPGQGNQPQHF. Filled out from reference TRBV7-8 and TRBJ1-5, the complete variable domain reads GAGVSQSPRYKVAKRGQDVALRCDPISGHVSLFWYQQALGQGPEFLTYFQNEAQLDKSGLPSDRFFAERPEGSVSTLKIQRTQQEDSAVYLCASSFPGQGNQPQHFGDGTRLSIL.

This clonotype was picked up many times. The chain uses TRBV7-3 and TRBJ2-1, with 11 bases aligning to TRBD2. With 3 bases clipped from V and 7 bases from J, the junction kept 2 bases outside the gene matches. The CDR3 runs to 14 residues. Germline V gene lookup returns CDR1 SGHTA and CDR2 FQGTGA. DNA for the CDR3: TGTGCCAGCAGCTTTGGGACTAGCGGAAATGAGCAGTTCTTC. Protein sequence: CASSFGTSGNEQFF.

This clonotype was seen at least ten times. V gene TRBV20-1 combines with J gene TRBJ2-2; no reliable D call. Trimming shortened V by 6 bases and J by 1 base, and 6 bases separated the two germline ends. Germline V CDR1 and CDR2: DFQATT, SNEGSKA (reference sequence). This CDR3 is built from 12 residues. The CDR3 DNA reads TGCAGTGCCTTAAAGAACACCGGGGAGCTGTTTTTT. Its protein is CSALKNTGELFF.

Many counts were recorded for this clonotype. The V call is TRBV30, the J call TRBJ1-3; D remains ambiguous. Trimming took off 4 bases at V and 4 bases at J, with 5 bases between the two ends. The V gene's germline CDR1 is GTSNPN and CDR2 SVGIG (reference sequence). CDR3 length equals 11 residues. The CDR3 DNA reads as TGTGCCTGGATCGGGGGAAACACCATATATTTT. Amino acid sequence: CAWIGGNTIYF. The variable domain in full, completed from reference TRBV30 and TRBJ1-3, reads SQTIHQWPATLVQPVGSPLSLECTVEGTSNPNLYWYRQAAGRGLQLLFYSVGIGQISSEVPQNLSASRPQDRQFILSSKKLLLSDSGFYLCAWIGGNTIYFGEGSWLTVV.

This clonotype was counted many times. V and J are TRBV6-1 and TRBJ2-7, with D possibly being TRBD1 or TRBD2 (7 bases each). V dropped 6 bases and J dropped 6 bases, with 12 bases sitting between them. This CDR3 is 12 amino acids long. Germline lookup yields CDR1 MNHNS and CDR2 SASEGT. CDR3 in DNA: TGTGCCAGCAGGCCCAGGGGGGGCGAGCAGTACTTC. It encodes CASRPRGGEQYF.

Comment on this clonotype: A far larger clone is a single base away, which makes a read error likely. The chain recombines TRBV7-2 with TRBJ2-7, with a weak D call TRBD1 (6 bases). Germline values: CDR1 SGHTA, CDR2 FQGNSA. This CDR3 region has 17 residues. The CDR3 nucleotides read TGTGCCGGCAGCTTAGGGTCCGGCTGGCAGGGGTTCTACGAGCAGTACTTC. It specifies CAGSLGSGWQGFYEQYF.

Ten or more counts support this clonotype. The V call is TRBV6-9, the J call TRBJ1-1, with no clear D. Germline lookup yields CDR1 MNHGY and CDR2 SVAAGI. Trimming took 3 bases from V and 1 from J, leaving 21 bases between them. The CDR3 totals 18 residues. CDR3 in amino acids: CASSYFNDRAGPNTEAFF. The CDR3 bases are TGTGCCAGCAGTTACTTCAACGACCGGGCCGGCCCGAACACTGAAGCTTTCTTT.

This clonotype was seen many times. The junction departs from germline at one end; a sequencing error may be responsible. V usage is TRBV7-7 and J usage is TRBJ2-5; a possible D gene is TRBD2 (6 bases). CDR1 is SSHAT and CDR2 is FNYEAQ in the germline V gene (reference sequence). CDR3 size: 14 residues. The CDR3: CASSSGGWQETQYF. Written as DNA, the CDR3 is TGTGCTAGCAGCTCCGGGGGATGGCAAGAGACCCAGTACTTC.

Notes on this clonotype: With a much larger clone just one base away, this may be a read error. V gene TRBV6-1 combines with J gene TRBJ2-7, with D perhaps matching TRBD1 or TRBD2 (5 bases each). Germline CDR1 is MNHNS and CDR2 is SASEGT. The CDR3 runs to 16 residues. CDR3 DNA: TGTGCCAGCAGCATCGGGGCCGTAGGCGTCTCCTACGAGCGGTACTTC. Its translation: CASSIGAVGVSYERYF.

V and J are TRBV6-5 and TRBJ1-6; D is unresolved. The germline CDR1 and CDR2 sequences are MNHEY and SVGAGI. The V end lost 0 bases, the J end lost 14 bases, and 11 bases lay between the germline ends. The CDR3 is 13 amino acids. The CDR3 spells CASSYSSGAALHF. The CDR3 DNA reads as TGTGCCAGCAGTTACTCGTCGGGCGCAGCCCTCCACTTT.

This clonotype has a count of ten or more. This sequence joins TRBV28 and TRBJ2-6; D unresolved. The CDR3 has 16 amino acids. Germline V CDR1 and CDR2: MDHEN, SYDVKM. V was clipped by 6 bases and J by 0 bases, with 12 bases between them. The CDR3 sequence: CASRPHRNSGANVLTF. CDR3 nucleotides: TGTGCCAGCAGGCCACATAGGAACTCTGGGGCCAACGTCCTGACTTTC.

This clonotype was detected ten times or more. This chain links TRBV20-1 with TRBJ2-4, with 7 bases aligning to TRBD2. CDR1 is DFQATT, CDR2 SNEGSKA, per germline (reference sequence). V was pared by 5 bases and J by 0 bases, with 7 bases of the junction left unmatched. This CDR3 is built from 15 residues. CDR3 in amino acids: CSAGLAELAKNIQYF. The CDR3 DNA follows: TGCAGTGCTGGGCTAGCGGAGCTAGCCAAAAACATTCAGTACTTC.

This clonotype was seen many times. The J gene is TRBJ2-2, the V gene TRBV28; possible D gene TRBD1, 6 bases. The CDR3 extends over 15 amino acids. The V and J ends lost 3 bases and 0 bases respectively, with 8 bases between them. In germline, CDR1 is MDHEN, CDR2 SYDVKM. The chain's CDR3 is CASSLWTANTGELFF. CDR3 sequence (DNA): TGTGCCAGCAGTTTGTGGACAGCGAACACCGGGGAGCTGTTTTTT.

This clonotype has ten or more counts. The chain combines TRBV7-3 with TRBJ2-7, with 9 bases aligning to TRBD1. Germline CDR1 and CDR2: SGHTA and FQGTGA. The length of the CDR3 is 13 residues. After removal of 5 bases from V and 6 bases from J, the junction contained 5 bases not matched to a gene. The CDR3, as DNA: TGTGCCAGCAGCCGGACAGGGGAGGGCGAGCAGTACTTC. Protein: CASSRTGEGEQYF.

This clonotype has at least ten counts. The chain employs TRBV28 and TRBJ1-2; maybe TRBD1 (5 bases). In germline, CDR1 is MDHEN, CDR2 SYDVKM. The CDR3 consists of 14 residues. Trimming cost V 8 bases and J 4 bases, with 17 bases left between them. CDR3 region: CASRASGRGYGYTF. CDR3 bases: TGTGCCAGCCGAGCTTCAGGGAGGGGCTATGGCTACACCTTC.

This clonotype occurred many times. The V call is TRBV7-9, the J call TRBJ2-2, with D possibly TRBD1 on 5 matching bases. The CDR3 totals 12 residues. Trimming left V 8 bases short and J 5 bases short, with 9 bases between. Germline V gene sequence: CDR1 SEHNR, CDR2 FQNEAQ (reference sequence). The CDR3 DNA reads TGTGCCAGCGGAAGGGGAACCGGGGAGCTGTTTTTT. Protein: CASGRGTGELFF.

This clonotype was picked up many times. The genes are TRBV28 and TRBJ2-2; D is undetermined. In germline, CDR1 is MDHEN, CDR2 SYDVKM. V lost 7 bases to trimming and J lost 7 bases, with 10 bases between them. The length of the CDR3 is 12 residues. DNA for the CDR3: TGTGCCAGCACCGTCCTCGGCGGGGAGCTGTTTTTT. Translating it yields CASTVLGGELFF. The complete variable domain, with remaining parts taken from reference TRBV28 and TRBJ2-2, reads DVKVTQSSRYLVKRTGEKVFLECVQDMDHENMFWYRQDPGLGLRLIYFSYDVKMKEKGDIPEGYSVSREKKERFSLILESASTNQTSMYLCASTVLGGELFFGEGSRLTVL.

This clonotype appeared a few times. The gene calls are TRBV6-1 and TRBJ1-5; D is unclear. CDR1 MNHNS and CDR2 SASEGT come from the germline V gene. V dropped 4 bases and J dropped 2 bases, with 12 bases sitting between them. There are 15 residues in the CDR3. CDR3 sequence reads: CASSAAFGGNQPQHF. The DNA of the CDR3 is TGTGCCAGCAGTGCAGCGTTTGGTGGCAATCAGCCCCAGCATTTT.

Many counts were recorded for this clonotype. The rearrangement links TRBV28 to TRBJ1-1; D ambiguous. The CDR3 consists of 13 residues. Germline V CDR1 and CDR2: MDHEN, SYDVKM. V was clipped by 3 bases and J by 6 bases, with 11 bases between them. The CDR3 here is CASSFSRSSEAFF. The CDR3 nucleotides are TGTGCCAGCAGTTTCTCCAGGTCCTCTGAAGCTTTCTTT.

This clonotype has a handful of counts. This chain uses TRBV7-9 with TRBJ1-2; D gene uncertain. CDR3 size: 15 residues. From germline, CDR1 is SEHNR and CDR2 FQNEAQ (reference sequence). V lost 2 bases and J 4 bases, leaving 14 bases between the germline ends. The CDR3 DNA reads as TGTGCCAGCAGCTTACTAAGAGGGCCCAGCTATGGCTACACCTTC. Protein sequence: CASSLLRGPSYGYTF.

This clonotype was counted a few times. The rearrangement joins TRBV2 to TRBJ1-6, with 9 nucleotides matching TRBD1. The CDR3 sequence is 15 residues long. Unmatched junction bases numbered 10, after V lost 7 bases and J lost 9 bases. Germline-derived CDR1 and CDR2 are SNHLY and FYNNEI. CDR3 in DNA: TGTGCCAGCACGTCCCGGGACAGGGTTCCTTCACCCCTCCACTTT. Translating it yields CASTSRDRVPSPLHF. The variable domain in full, completed from reference TRBV2 and TRBJ1-6, reads EPEVTQTPSHQVTQMGQEVILRCVPISNHLYFYWYRQILGQKVEFLVSFYNNEISEKSEIFDDQFSVERPDGSNFTLKIRSTKLEDSAMYFCASTSRDRVPSPLHFGNGTRLTVT.

Turning to this clonotype: This clone may be a read error of a much larger clone one base away. V and J are TRBV12-3 or TRBV12-4 and TRBJ2-1; D is ambiguous. There are 13 residues in the CDR3. The CDR3 sequence is CASSLGLSNEQSF. Here the CDR3 DNA reads TGTGCCAGCAGTTTAGGACTCTCCAATGAGCAGTCCTTC.

The table lists this clonotype with a few counts. The chain is built from TRBV19 and TRBJ2-1; tentative D call: TRBD2 (6 bases). The CDR3 has 17 residues. The V end lost 0 bases, the J end lost 6 bases, and 18 bases lay between the germline ends. Germline V CDR1 and CDR2: LNHDA, SQIVND (reference sequence). CDR3 protein: CASSIDKGGAAPNEQFF. For the CDR3, the DNA is TGTGCCAGTAGTATAGATAAAGGCGGGGCAGCTCCCAATGAGCAGTTCTTC.

This clonotype was detected many times. The chain has TRBV6-2 or TRBV6-3 and TRBJ2-3; 9 bases line up with TRBD1. V lost 2 bases to trimming and J lost 2 bases; unmatched junction nucleotides: 5. This CDR3 has 16 amino acids. Germline V CDR1 and CDR2: MNHEY, SVGEGT. The CDR3 here is CASSYLRDRDTDTQYF. DNA for the CDR3: TGTGCCAGCAGTTACCTCCGGGACAGGGACACAGATACGCAGTATTTT.